The 27 T cell receptor beta chains presented below share a single source sample, sequenced in a study of vaccination and CD4 T cells after COVID-19. These receptors' antigens are unknown. This sample's treatment: roughly 11-day PBMC culture with coronavirus spike peptide pools or control peptides (ViraFEST assay). Cultured CD4+ T-cell DNA underwent Oncomine TCR Beta short-read sequencing. TCRdb processed the PCR reads anew with MiXCR; each CDR3 protein has one entry. The data contain 12,000 or so distinct CDR3 sequences, roughly half of them singletons. The sequenced sample was CD4+ T cells from blood, cultured in vitro. The origin of the receptors is a human donor who had recovered from COVID-19.

This clonotype was observed a handful of times. The V and J genes are TRBV3-1 and TRBJ2-5; D perhaps matches TRBD2 (5 bases). Germline CDR1 and CDR2: LGHDT and YNNKEL (reference sequence). Trimming took 0 bases from V and 0 from J, leaving 5 bases between them. CDR3 length equals 14 residues. In DNA form, the CDR3 reads TGTGCCAGCAGCCAAGAAGCGGACCAAGAGACCCAGTACTTC. Protein sequence: CASSQEADQETQYF.

The rearrangement joins TRBV12-3 or TRBV12-4 to TRBJ1-5; unclear D gene. The CDR3 has 17 residues. Trimming left V 2 bases short and J 3 bases short, with 17 bases between. The CDR3 DNA reads as TGTGCCAGCAGTTTATGGACTTGGGGAGGCAACAATCAGCCCCAGCATTTT. Protein product: CASSLWTWGGNNQPQHF.

The V call is TRBV12-3 or TRBV12-4, the J call TRBJ1-5; no clear D. The V gene lost 5 bases and the J gene lost 2 bases, with 13 bases spanning the gap. The CDR3 covers 15 residues. CDR3 loop: CASSEGSVGNQPQHF. The CDR3 DNA follows: TGTGCCAGCAGTGAAGGGTCGGTAGGCAATCAGCCCCAGCATTTT.

The chain has TRBV7-9 and TRBJ2-2, with TRBD2 matching over 8 bases. Germline V gene sequence: CDR1 SEHNR, CDR2 FQNEAQ (reference sequence). With 5 bases clipped from V and 3 bases from J, the junction kept 8 bases outside the gene matches. This CDR3 is 16 amino acids long. The CDR3 DNA follows: TGTGCCAGCAGCCCTCTCGGGGGGGGCGACACCGGGGAGCTGTTTTTT. Its protein is CASSPLGGGDTGELFF.

The sample holds one count of this clonotype. This chain links TRBV6-5 with TRBJ2-1, with D perhaps TRBD2 (5 bases). This CDR3 comprises 14 residues. V lost 2 bases and J 8 bases, leaving 13 bases between the germline ends. Germline V gene lookup returns CDR1 MNHEY and CDR2 SVGAGI. Written as DNA, the CDR3 is TGTGCCAGCAGTTACGAGTCCCTAGCTTATGAGCAGTTCTTC. Its protein is CASSYESLAYEQFF.

The rearrangement joins TRBV19 to TRBJ2-4; TRBD1 or TRBD2 may be the D gene (5 bases each). V lost 2 bases and J 0 bases, leaving 8 bases between the germline ends. From germline, CDR1 is LNHDA and CDR2 SQIVND (reference sequence). The CDR3 totals 15 residues. The CDR3 nucleotides are TGTGCCAGTAGTATATCGGGGACAGCCAAAAACATTCAGTACTTC. Translation gives CASSISGTAKNIQYF.

This sequence joins TRBV20-1 and TRBJ1-6, with a possible D match to TRBD1 (5 bases). The CDR3 sequence is 13 residues long. CDR1 is DFQATT and CDR2 is SNEGSKA in the germline V gene (reference sequence). The V gene lost 2 bases and the J gene lost 7 bases, with 9 bases spanning the gap. As DNA, the CDR3 is TGCAGTGCTAGACGAGGGGTCAATTCACCCCTCCACTTT. Translation gives CSARRGVNSPLHF.

The chain uses TRBV30 and TRBJ1-6, with 7 bases that match TRBD1. With 3 bases clipped from V and 13 bases from J, the junction kept 9 bases outside the gene matches. Looked up from germline, CDR1 is GTSNPN and CDR2 is SVGIG (reference sequence). CDR3 length: 13 residues. CDR3 DNA: TGTGCCTGGAGCCTTCCGACAGGGACTCCCCTCCACTTT. This sequence encodes CAWSLPTGTPLHF.

This chain uses TRBV20-1 with TRBJ1-2; 7 bases fit TRBD1. Germline trimming cut 4 bases from V and 4 bases from J; bases unmatched to any gene: 0. This CDR3 spans 11 amino acids. Germline V lookup: CDR1 DFQATT, CDR2 SNEGSKA (reference sequence). The CDR3 region is CSATGGYGYTF. The CDR3 DNA reads as TGCAGTGCTACAGGGGGCTATGGCTACACCTTC.

The chain links TRBV19 to TRBJ1-5; D may be TRBD1 (5 bases). The V gene's germline CDR1 is LNHDA and CDR2 SQIVND (reference sequence). Trimming cost V 3 bases and J 4 bases, with 7 bases left between them. The CDR3 is 13 residues long. This CDR3 reads CASSIPGNQPQHF. CDR3 sequence (DNA): TGTGCCAGTAGTATCCCAGGGAATCAGCCCCAGCATTTT.

The rearrangement joins TRBV30 to TRBJ1-1, with 7 positions matching TRBD1. The germline V gene has CDR1 GTSNPN and CDR2 SVGIG (reference sequence). The CDR3 extends over 13 amino acids. The junction had 13 bases not matched to a gene; V was cut back by 7 bases and J by 8 bases. CDR3 DNA sequence: TGTGCCTTTTGGGGACAGTTGGCAACCGAAGCTTTCTTT. Its protein product is CAFWGQLATEAFF.

The rearrangement links TRBV7-8 to TRBJ1-3, with no clear D. The CDR3 runs to 15 residues. V lost 2 bases, J lost 3 bases, and 11 bases lay in between. Germline assignment: CDR1 SGHVS and CDR2 FQNEAQ. Here the CDR3 DNA reads TGTGCCAGCAGCTTACTCTCTCTGGTTGGAAACACCATATATTTT. Residues: CASSLLSLVGNTIYF.

The chain links TRBV4-1 to TRBJ2-7, with TRBD1 matching 10 bases. From germline, CDR1 is MGHRA and CDR2 YSYEKL. V dropped 1 base and J dropped 6; count of bases not matched to a gene: 6. CDR3 length: 15 amino acids. CDR3 sequence reads: CASSQGQGARGEQYF. The DNA for the CDR3 is TGCGCCAGCAGCCAAGGACAGGGGGCCAGGGGCGAGCAGTACTTC.

The V and J genes are TRBV19 and TRBJ1-4; D is uncertain. This CDR3 comprises 15 residues. Trimming took 0 bases from V and 8 from J, leaving 13 bases between them. Germline V gene lookup returns CDR1 LNHDA and CDR2 SQIVND (reference sequence). The CDR3 loop reads CASSIDRVAGEKLFF. The CDR3 DNA sequence: TGTGCCAGTAGTATAGATCGAGTGGCAGGCGAAAAACTGTTTTTT.

The chain links TRBV30 to TRBJ2-7, with D hard to call. Deletions cut 0 bases from V and 5 bases from J, with 5 bases between. CDR3 size: 11 residues. The germline gives CDR1 GTSNPN, CDR2 SVGIG (reference sequence). The CDR3: CAWSVGNEQYF. CDR3 sequence (DNA): TGTGCCTGGAGTGTAGGGAACGAGCAGTACTTC.

This clonotype was seen more than once but under ten times. The V and J genes are TRBV30 and TRBJ1-1; D not resolved. V gave up 4 bases and J gave up 9 bases, with 9 bases separating them. The CDR3 has 10 amino acids. CDR1 and CDR2 (germline): GTSNPN, SVGIG (reference sequence). CDR3 in DNA: TGTGCCTGGATGAATGGGCAAGCTTTCTTT. Its translation: CAWMNGQAFF.

Comments on this clonotype: Germline and junction disagree at one end, which may indicate a read error. V and J are TRBV6-2 or TRBV6-3 and TRBJ1-4, with 7 nucleotides matching TRBD1. Germline CDR1 and CDR2: MNHEY and SVGEGT. The CDR3 runs to 14 residues. The CDR3 loop reads CASRRPGQNEKMFF. CDR3 nucleotides: TGTGCCAGCAGACGGCCGGGACAGAATGAAAAAATGTTTTTT.

The chain joins TRBV2 to TRBJ1-1; no reliable D call. The V gene's germline CDR1 is SNHLY and CDR2 FYNNEI. V lost 3 bases and J 2 bases, leaving 7 bases between the germline ends. The CDR3 extends over 13 amino acids. The CDR3 reads CASSETGNTEAFF. In DNA form, the CDR3 reads TGTGCCAGCAGTGAGACGGGCAACACTGAAGCTTTCTTT.

CDR3 in DNA: TGCGCCAGCAGCTTGGCTCCGACAGGGGTAAGCCACGAGCAGTACTTC. This translates into CASSLAPTGVSHEQYF. The chain joins TRBV5-1 to TRBJ2-7; 8 positions agree with TRBD1. V was clipped by 0 bases and J by 5 bases; unmatched bases: 10. CDR1 and CDR2 from the germline V gene are SGHRS and YFSETQ. The CDR3 sequence is 16 residues long.

The CDR3, as DNA: TGTGCCAGTACGCCCAGGGAGAATTCACCCCTCCACTTT. Its protein product is CASTPRENSPLHF. The chain links TRBV19 to TRBJ1-6, with D perhaps matching TRBD1 (5 bases). The V end was cut by 7 bases, the J end by 7 bases, with 11 bases between. The CDR3 covers 13 residues. The V gene's germline CDR1 is LNHDA and CDR2 SQIVND (reference sequence). The whole variable domain, filled in from reference TRBV19 and TRBJ1-6, reads DGGITQSPKYLFRKEGQNVTLSCEQNLNHDAMYWYRQDPGQGLRLIYYSQIVNDFQKGDIAEGYSVSREKKESFPLTVTSAQKNPTAFYLCASTPRENSPLHFGNGTRLTVT.

As DNA, the CDR3 is TGTGCCACCAGCAGAGAACAGGGGGGATTAAAGAAGGCTTTCTTT. It specifies CATSREQGGLKKAFF. This chain connects TRBV15 to TRBJ1-1, with 8 bases identical to TRBD1. Germline CDR1 and CDR2: LNHNV and YYDKDF (reference sequence). The CDR3 totals 15 residues. V lost 0 bases and J lost 11; bases outside the gene matches: 11.

This chain connects TRBV6-2 or TRBV6-3 to TRBJ1-2, with D unclear. Per germline, CDR1 MNHEY and CDR2 SVGEGT. The CDR3 runs to 10 residues. Trimming shortened V by 6 bases and J by 5 bases, and 4 bases separated the two germline ends. Written as DNA, the CDR3 is TGTGCCAGCAGCGGTTATGGCTACACCTTC. This sequence encodes CASSGYGYTF.

This sequence joins TRBV11-2 and TRBJ2-3, with D tentatively TRBD1 (7 bases). This CDR3 is 14 amino acids long. Trimming removed 8 bases from V and 3 bases from J, with 15 bases in between. Germline loops: CDR1 SGHAT, CDR2 FQNNGV. DNA for the CDR3: TGTGCCAGCTGTCGGTCAGGGGGGACAGATACGCAGTATTTT. Encoded protein: CASCRSGGTDTQYF.

The chain is built from TRBV19 and TRBJ2-5, with D tentatively TRBD1 or TRBD2 (6 bases each). The CDR3 runs to 14 residues. V dropped 8 bases and J dropped 5 bases, with 18 bases sitting between them. Germline CDR1 LNHDA, CDR2 SQIVND (reference sequence). The CDR3 DNA sequence: TGTGCCAGTCGTGAGGGGGGCCACAGGGAGACCCAGTACTTC. It codes for CASREGGHRETQYF.

The rearrangement joins TRBV6-1 to TRBJ1-2; D gene uncertain. The CDR3 contains 14 residues. Germline assignment: CDR1 MNHNS and CDR2 SASEGT. Trimming pared 0 bases from V and 2 bases from J, leaving 7 bases between. DNA for the CDR3: TGTGCCAGCAGTGAAGCGCAGGCAAACTATGGCTACACCTTC. Its translation is CASSEAQANYGYTF.

The chain has TRBV2 and TRBJ2-3, with D perhaps TRBD1 (6 bases). Germline V CDR1 and CDR2: SNHLY, FYNNEI. The CDR3 is 13 amino acids. Trimming pared 4 bases from V and 1 base from J, leaving 6 bases between. The CDR3 DNA follows: TGTGCCAGCAGTGGACAGGGCACAGATACGCAGTATTTT. Translated: CASSGQGTDTQYF.

The rearrangement joins TRBV7-2 to TRBJ1-1; D perhaps matches TRBD1 (5 bases). The CDR3 extends over 15 amino acids. CDR1 SGHTA and CDR2 FQGNSA come from the germline V gene. Trimming removed 5 bases at V and 4 bases at J, with 17 bases between. The DNA of the CDR3 is TGTGCCAGCAGCCCCTCATGGACCAGGGCCACTGAAGCTTTCTTT. Translation gives CASSPSWTRATEAFF. Full variable domain (remainder filled in from reference TRBV7-2 and TRBJ1-1): GAGVSQSPSNKVTEKGKDVELRCDPISGHTALYWYRQSLGQGLEFLIYFQGNSAPDKSGLPSDRFSAERTGGSVSTLTIQRTQQEDSAVYLCASSPSWTRATEAFFGQGTRLTVV.